This TCR beta chain was retrieved from a study of OX40 agonist ivuxolimab in advanced cancers. For context, the study as a whole: Ivuxolimab, which targeted the costimulatory receptor OX40 (CD134), was an agonistic, fully human IgG2 monoclonal antibody. Intravenous ivuxolimab was administered to patients every 2 weeks at six dose levels: 0.01, 0.1, 0.3, 1.5, 3 and 10 mg/kg. Among the roughly 52 dose-escalation patients, roughly 20 had hepatocellular carcinoma, approximately 15 melanoma, 9 renal cell carcinoma and 9 head and neck cancer. A male proportion of around 81% and a mean age of approximately 61 years, ranging from roughly 23 to 80, were recorded for the dose-escalation cohort. Prior anti-PD-1, anti-PD-L1 or anti-CTLA-4 therapy was permitted, and approximately 41% of dose-escalation patients had received checkpoint inhibitors. Partial responses occurred in three dose-escalation patients, of whom one had hepatocellular carcinoma and two had cutaneous melanoma. Peripheral TCRbeta sequencing was intended to test whether TCR sequence diversity was altered and clonal T-cell expansion was caused by ivuxolimab. The paper covers the monotherapy dose-escalation part of the phase I ivuxolimab trial, which included N of about 56 patients.

This clone has more than one count but fewer than ten. Its antigen specificity is not known. No base-level quality is on record; no much larger clone is a single base apart. The full study reports these points: At doses from 0.1 to 3.0 mg/kg, clonal expansion was seen in both CD4+ and CD8+ blood T cells between baseline and week 6. In the 0.1-3.0 mg/kg groups, partial responders had among the lowest normalized peripheral clonal expansion, particularly in CD8+ T cells. After ivuxolimab, CD8+ T cells had more expanded clones than CD4+ T cells on average. Low levels of normalized T-cell clonal expansion were also seen in some nonresponding patients. The antigen specificity of the peripheral T cells that underwent clonal expansion was not determined.

The CDR1 and CDR2 encoded by the germline V gene are KGHSH and LQKENI. The CDR3 holds 15 amino acids from the cysteine to the phenylalanine. Only the CDR3 DNA stays, 45 bases, in frame from base 1. The V end loses 2 bases and the J end loses 2 bases, and a stretch of 13 bases separates them. For sequencing of the TCRbeta CDR3 region, genomic DNA was extracted from the sorted cells. The immunoSEQ Assay was used to sequence the TCRbeta CDR3 regions. In TCRdb, the immuneACCESS table is reduced to in-frame sequences with V and J assigned. These tables do not hold every clone; where another copy was compared, an unresolved V gene accounts for under half, and the others remain unexplained. The table for this sample lists over 60,000 clones; about nine tenths of them were counted only once. The ten largest clonotypes hold 2% of the sample. The trial excluded patients who had a history of autoimmune disease or were on systemic immunosuppression. Peripheral blood for TCR sequencing was collected from all dose cohorts at baseline, on cycle 4 day 1, and on cycle 7 day 1. Samples came from an open-label, multicenter, first-in-human phase I dose-escalation trial of ivuxolimab. The trial enrolled adults with locally advanced or metastatic head and neck squamous cell, hepatocellular, melanoma or renal cell carcinoma. Before TCR sequencing, CD4+ T cells and CD8+ T cells from peripheral blood were sorted into separate populations.

This TCR was sampled from an adult with an advanced solid tumor such as melanoma, head and neck, liver or kidney cancer. The V and J segments used are TRBV18 and TRBJ2-7; the D call could be TRBD1 or TRBD2, with each sharing 5 bases. The sequencing here drew on CD4+ or CD8+ T cells sorted from blood, taken in a trial of the OX40 agonist ivuxolimab. The CDR3 reads CASSPSGPGPYEQYF. The nucleotides are TGTGCCAGCTCACCATCGGGACCCGGCCCCTACGAGCAGTACTTC. With the rest looked up from the reference TRBV18 and TRBJ2-7 genes rather than sequenced, the full variable domain is NAGVMQNPRHLVRRRGQEARLRCSPMKGHSHVYWYRQLPEEGLKFMVYLQKENIIDESGMPKERFSAEFPKEGPSILRIQQVVRGDSAAYFCASSPSGPGPYEQYFGPGTRLTVT.